The clone carrying this TCR beta chain was counted only a few times. Its target is not known. This entry comes from a study of molecular identifiers for immune sequencing clone quantification. For the study at large: RNA, taken in replicates from roughly 21,000 or 96,000 naive CD8 cells, was split five ways, with four sequenced. Study results and caveats: It was shown that clones above 20 RNA copies held over 97% of effector molecules, but under 1% in naive cells.

One entry per CDR3 protein, called by TCRdb with MiXCR from the PCR reads. The data show 63,000 or so distinct CDR3 sequences, with about 17% seen just once and roughly 1.5% held by the top ten. The CD8+CD4-CCR7+CD45RA+ phenotype defined the sorted naive CD8 T cells. The CDR3 contains 15 residues. V dropped 5 bases and J dropped 0 bases, with 13 bases sitting between them. The TCR sequence derives from a human donor in good health. Some libraries in this study had Jurkat cell RNA spiked in. The rearrangement uses TRBV12-3 or TRBV12-4 and TRBJ1-2; D remains unclear. The source material was naive CD8+ T cells from blood, with Jurkat cell RNA spiked in. Indicated subset: FACS-sorted CD8+CD4-CCR7+CD45RA+ naive T cells. The CDR3 bases are TGTGCCAGCAGTCCCACCCCCAGGTCTAACTATGGCTACACCTTC. This translates into CASSPTPRSNYGYTF.